The next 5 T cell receptor beta chains were all read from a single sample in a study of early T cells in non-severe SARS-CoV-2 infection. TCRdb used MiXCR to reprocess the 5' RACE reads, holding one entry per CDR3 protein. The table has roughly 34,000 distinct CDR3 sequences, over 6% seen once. The source was whole blood, collected at baseline. Source of these receptors: an adult who was a healthcare worker with PCR-confirmed SARS-CoV-2 infection or an uninfected control (not recorded which).

This clonotype was detected many times. The chain employs TRBV28 and TRBJ2-7; possible D gene TRBD2, 5 bases. V was pared by 8 bases and J by 3 bases, with 20 bases between. The CDR3 runs to 15 residues. Looked up from germline, CDR1 is MDHEN and CDR2 is SYDVKM. CDR3 nucleotides: TGTGCCAGCTCCCCGGGGAATATCGTCTACTACGAGCAGTACTTC. It encodes CASSPGNIVYYEQYF.

There are many counts of this clonotype. V is TRBV27 and J is TRBJ2-1; possible D gene TRBD2, 5 bases. V gave up 2 bases and J gave up 4 bases, with 12 bases separating them. Germline V CDR1 and CDR2: MNHEY, SMNVEV (reference sequence). This CDR3 spans 15 amino acids. The CDR3 DNA follows: TGTGCCAGCAGTTTAATTCCGGACTCTTACAATGAGCAGTTCTTC. Protein: CASSLIPDSYNEQFF.

This clonotype was picked up many times. The rearrangement joins TRBV6-4 to TRBJ2-1, with 11 bases identical to TRBD1. V was clipped by 8 bases and J by 3 bases; unmatched bases: 0. This CDR3 is 13 amino acids long. Germline V lookup: CDR1 MRHNA, CDR2 SNTAGT. The CDR3 DNA reads as TGTGCCAGCGGGACAGGGGGCTACAATGAGCAGTTCTTC. Encoded protein: CASGTGGYNEQFF.

This clonotype was observed many times. CDR3: CASSLGTGGRNEQFF. The DNA for the CDR3 is TGTGCCAGCAGCCTTGGGACAGGAGGGAGAAATGAGCAGTTCTTC. This sequence joins TRBV11-2 and TRBJ2-1, with 8 bases identical to TRBD1. Trimming removed 5 bases from V and 7 bases from J; junction bases left unmatched: 10. CDR1 is SGHAT and CDR2 is FQNNGV in the germline V gene. The CDR3 is made up of 15 amino acids.

The sample holds many counts of this clonotype. The rearrangement uses TRBV28 and TRBJ2-1, with 8 bases that match TRBD2. This CDR3 is 14 amino acids long. Per the germline V gene, CDR1 is MDHEN and CDR2 is SYDVKM. V lost 6 bases to trimming and J lost 9 bases; unmatched junction nucleotides: 10. CDR3 protein: CASRISGMNGEQFF. DNA of the CDR3: TGTGCCAGCAGGATTAGCGGGATGAATGGTGAGCAGTTCTTC.